This T cell receptor (beta chain) was recovered during a study of cytomegalovirus exposure and HLA in healthy donors. Study-wide points: Association with HLA alleles at 0.05 false discovery rate was found for 15,000 to 20,000 TCR beta sequences in a later analysis. In a later analysis, across HLA loci, associated TCR counts were highest for DRB1, lowest for HLA-C.

Vbeta (60) and Jbeta (13) primers were used in the PCR. The method was immunoSEQ multiplex PCR; TCRdb's version includes in-frame clones alone and lacks a portion of them. The sample contains around 160,000 clones, 75% to 80% of which appear only once. In regard to this clone: What it binds is not known.

V gave up 5 bases and J gave up 1 base, with 11 bases separating them. Germline V gene lookup returns CDR1 MNHEY and CDR2 SMNVEV (reference sequence). The CDR3 consists of 14 residues. Donors in the study were healthy people who gave bone marrow. What was sequenced was PBMCs. The rearrangement uses TRBV27 and TRBJ1-2; a weak D match, TRBD1 (6 bases). The TCR was taken from a man between 35 and 55 years old in good health and CMV-seropositive. The CDR3 sequence: CASSKTGSNYGYTF. The CDR3 DNA follows: TGTGCCAGCAGTAAGACAGGAAGTAACTATGGCTACACCTTC.